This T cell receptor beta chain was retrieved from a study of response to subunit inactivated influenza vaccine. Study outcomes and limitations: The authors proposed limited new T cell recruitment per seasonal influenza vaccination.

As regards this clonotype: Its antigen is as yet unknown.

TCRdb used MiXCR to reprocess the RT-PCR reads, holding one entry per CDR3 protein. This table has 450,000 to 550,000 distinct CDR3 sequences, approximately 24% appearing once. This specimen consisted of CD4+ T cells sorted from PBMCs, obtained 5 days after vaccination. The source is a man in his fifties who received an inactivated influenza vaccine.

CDR3 bases: TGTGCCAGTACTCGGGCCTCCTATAATTCACCCCTCCACTTT. Residues: CASTRASYNSPLHF. The V gene is TRBV12-3 or TRBV12-4, the J gene TRBJ1-6, with D unresolved. This CDR3 is built from 14 residues. Trimming removed 9 bases at V and 0 bases at J, with 9 bases between.